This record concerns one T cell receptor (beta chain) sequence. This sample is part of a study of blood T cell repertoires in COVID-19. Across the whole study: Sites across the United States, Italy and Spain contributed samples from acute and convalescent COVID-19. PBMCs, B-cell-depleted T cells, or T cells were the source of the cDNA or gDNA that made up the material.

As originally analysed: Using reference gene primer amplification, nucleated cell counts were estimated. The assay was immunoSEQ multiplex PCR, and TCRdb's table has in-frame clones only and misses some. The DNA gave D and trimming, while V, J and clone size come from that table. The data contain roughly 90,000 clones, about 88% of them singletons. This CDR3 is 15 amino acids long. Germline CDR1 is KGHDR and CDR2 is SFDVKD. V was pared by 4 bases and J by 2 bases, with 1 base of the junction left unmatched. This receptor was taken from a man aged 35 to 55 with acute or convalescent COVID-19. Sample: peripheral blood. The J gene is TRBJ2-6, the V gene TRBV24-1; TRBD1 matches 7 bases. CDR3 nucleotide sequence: TGTGCCACCAGTGACACAGGGGCTGGGGCCAACGTCCTGACTTTC. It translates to CATSDTGAGANVLTF.